Reported below is one TCR beta chain. What it binds is not known. The junction and the germline gene differ at one end; a read error may be behind it. Germline V gives CDR1 SGHTA, CDR2 FQGNSA. The CDR3 has 12 amino acids. The data were taken from a study of T cell responses to AZD1222 COVID-19 vaccine. Study-level results: Females made up more of the donors, who were largely white British, and clonal diversity may have come out too low. Distributed over spike, vaccine-associated CD4 TCRs predominated at 160-218 and 743-854. With two AZD1222 doses given, Spike-specific TCR breadth and depth both rose. Repertoires were sampled only after the peak T cell response.

TCRdb keeps only in-frame clones here, not all; method: immunoSEQ multiplex PCR. The sample includes 100,000 to 150,000 clones, about 90% of them seen just once. The sequence came from an adult in good health. Material: peripheral blood, obtained on day 0 of AZD1222 vaccination. The genes are TRBV7-2 and TRBJ1-1; D ambiguous. CDR3 region: CASSIANTEAFF. The CDR3 DNA is TGTGCCAGCAGCATAGCGAACACTGAAGCTTTCTTT.